The following is a T cell receptor (beta chain) sequence with its context. The sample comes from a study of T cell responses to AZD1222 COVID-19 vaccine. Assay: immunoSEQ multiplex PCR; the TCRdb copy retains only in-frame clones and omits some. The repertoire includes some 130,000 clones, 88% of them detected once, and about 7.9% sits in the top ten. V lost 1 base to trimming and J lost 1 base, with 7 bases between them. CDR3 size: 14 residues. CDR1 is SEHNR, CDR2 FQNEAQ, per germline (reference sequence). This chain connects TRBV7-9 to TRBJ1-1; D perhaps matches TRBD1 (6 bases). Here the sequenced sample was peripheral blood, taken on day 0 of AZD1222 vaccination. The clonotype comes from an adult in good health. The CDR3 loop is CASSLGRGNTEAFF. In DNA form, the CDR3 reads TGTGCCAGCAGCTTAGGCAGGGGGAACACTGAAGCTTTCTTT.